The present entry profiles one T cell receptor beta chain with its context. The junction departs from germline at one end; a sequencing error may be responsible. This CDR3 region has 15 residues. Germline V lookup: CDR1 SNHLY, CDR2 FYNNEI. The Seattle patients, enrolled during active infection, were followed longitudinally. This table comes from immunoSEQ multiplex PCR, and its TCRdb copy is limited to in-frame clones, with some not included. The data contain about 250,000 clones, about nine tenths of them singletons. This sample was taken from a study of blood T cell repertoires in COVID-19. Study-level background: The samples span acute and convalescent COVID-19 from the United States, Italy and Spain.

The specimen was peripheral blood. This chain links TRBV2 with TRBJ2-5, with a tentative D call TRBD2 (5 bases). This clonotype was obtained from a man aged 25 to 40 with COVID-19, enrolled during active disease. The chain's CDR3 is CASSKAYGVQETQYF. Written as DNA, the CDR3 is TGTGCCAGCAGTAAAGCCTACGGGGTACAAGAGACCCAGTACTTC.